The clone carrying this TCR beta chain was detected only a few times. The target antigen is unknown. Preparation of the TCRbeta library involved a method that used unique molecular identifiers. One entry per CDR3 protein results from TCRdb running MiXCR on the PCR reads. Seen here are some 9,000 distinct CDR3 sequences, approximately 18% observed once, and the top ten hold approximately 90%. The germline V and J ends were trimmed by 1 base and 7 bases, with 6 bases remaining between them. Germline V gene data show CDR1 as SGHNT and CDR2 as YYREEE (reference sequence). The CDR3 has 12 residues. This sample was included in a study of T-cell reconstitution after alpha-beta-depleted transplantation in children. Study-wide points: Recipient T cells and thymic progenitors that survived gave rise to the high TCRbeta diversity observed at day 60 in some patients.

This receptor was identified in a girl younger than two who had a stem cell transplant for combined immunodeficiency, so the T cells may come from the graft donor. The material was PBMCs, mostly from graft donor cells, obtained 60 days after TCRalphabeta/CD19-depleted stem cell transplant. The chain recombines TRBV5-4 with TRBJ2-1; D is unclear. The CDR3, as DNA: TGTGCCAGCAGCTTGTATAGGAATGAGCAGTTCTTC. Amino acid sequence: CASSLYRNEQFF. The full variable domain, in which reference TRBV5-4 and TRBJ2-1 provide the parts outside the CDR3, is ETGVTQSPTHLIKTRGQQVTLRCSSQSGHNTVSWYQQALGQGPQFIFQYYREEENGRGNFPPRFSGLQFPNYSSELNVNALELDDSALYLCASSLYRNEQFFGPGTRLTVL.